The T cell receptor beta chain under discussion was sequenced for a study of control samples from healthy donors and cancer patients. With respect to this clone: At the DNA level, this CDR3 is encoded by other sequences in the same sample as well.

The germline gives CDR1 SGHRS, CDR2 YFSETQ. CDR3 length: 15 amino acids. V lost 4 bases to trimming and J lost 5 bases; unmatched junction nucleotides: 4. Profiled with immunoSEQ multiplex PCR; TCRdb holds only in-frame clones, not every one. In the table there are some 220,000 clones, roughly 94% of which are singletons. Sequencing was carried out using blood. This receptor was taken from a man aged 45-60 years in good health. The chain recombines TRBV5-1 with TRBJ1-6; 9 bases fit TRBD1. In DNA form, the CDR3 reads TGCGCCAGCAGCCTCGGGACAGGGAATAATTCACCCCTCCACTTT. Translation: CASSLGTGNNSPLHF.